The present entry profiles one T cell receptor (beta chain) with its context. What this receptor recognizes is not known. Base qualities are not at hand, and no much larger clone is one base apart. The CDR3 holds 16 amino acids from the cysteine to the phenylalanine. Only the CDR3 DNA stays, 48 bases, in frame from base 1. V is pruned by 0 bases and J by 6 bases, leaving 4 bases of the junction without a gene match. According to the germline V gene, CDR1 reads SGDLS and CDR2 reads YYNGEE. This specimen belongs to a study of cytomegalovirus exposure and HLA in healthy donors (dated by TCRdb to about 2017). A note on the overall study: An earlier analysis of under 600 of the donors reported 250 to 350 Gb of sequence data and around 110 million unique TCR beta sequences from 150 million to 200 million T cells. Around 330 gigabases of sequencing data and 91 million or so unique TCR sequences made up an early release that covered 500 to 700 HLA-typed donors. Of the approximately 400 genotyped donors, roughly 80% were placed in the genetic ancestry cluster associated with self-reported Caucasian donors. The aim of the study was to test whether cataloging public T cell receptors could identify signatures of past pathogen exposure. Using immunosequencing, the study profiled T cell repertoires from about 650 subjects and related those repertoires to cytomegalovirus serostatus. Along with the approximately 650-subject first cohort, a separate validation cohort of over a hundred different subjects was used. To predict cytomegalovirus infection status, the study combined high-throughput TCR immunosequencing, statistical association of individual TCRs with disease status, and machine learning. A later analysis re-analyzed previously published TCR beta repertoires from 666 donors and added high-resolution HLA genotyping to study TCR occurrence patterns. The later analysis used no new phenotypic data to find candidate immune exposures, relying instead on TCR beta sequences and their occurrence across donors. An earlier analysis of roughly 600 of the donors used high-throughput TCR beta sequencing to judge whether each TCR beta V gene segment behaved as functional or pseudogenic. Donor age, sex, ethnicity and CMV serostatus were collected together with the repertoire data. Genome-wide SNP genotypes for about 65% of the 666 donors were used in a later genetic analysis, which treated that subset as a discovery cohort. Every repertoire in the discovery cohort had been generated on one and the same sequencing platform. Both class I and class II loci were covered by HLA typing, at four-digit resolution. The number of donors typed differed by locus, with roughly 620-630 for A, B, C, DRB1 and DQB1, around 500 for DQA1, nearly 610 for DPA1, and over 400 for DPB1. Because of strong linkage in the cohort, roughly five DR-DQ haplotypes were treated as single units for association and clustering. Among about 400 genotyped donors of the cohort, an average of roughly 230,000 unique TCR beta nucleotide sequences was sequenced per donor, of which roughly 17% were non-productive.

In total, 600 or so healthy bone marrow donors made up the cohort. All cohort members were sampled while nominally healthy, although unrecorded immune exposures were likely present. The donor was CMV seronegative and belonged to the group of approximately 320 seronegative cohort members. A peripheral blood sample was collected from each donor, and TCR beta sequencing was performed on peripheral blood mononuclear cells. Genomic DNA was extracted from the blood cell samples with the Qiagen DNeasy Blood Extraction Kit. The protocol used for the library was the immunoSEQ multiplex PCR assay. The multiplex PCR relied on a mix of 60 forward primers for TCR Vbeta segments and 13 reverse primers for TCR Jbeta segments. The CDR3 region of rearranged TCR beta genes was amplified from genomic DNA by a multiplex PCR assay. On the Illumina HiSeq System, the amplified TCR beta libraries were sequenced as 87-base-pair reads. On the authors' methods: A later analysis counted some 74 million unique TCR beta chains across the 670 or so repertoires, and roughly 9.9 million of these chains were shared by at least two donors. A nearest-neighbor algorithm error-corrected the raw reads and collapsed the reads into unique sequences, merging closely related sequences to remove PCR and sequencing errors. To assign V, D and J gene segments, CDR3 sequences were aligned to IMGT reference sequences. For a sequence to be retained, at least a six-nucleotide match to both a V gene segment and a J gene segment was required. A rearrangement counted as productive if the CDR3 had no stop codons and remained in frame with V and J, and every other rearrangement counted as non-productive. Following IMGT convention, CDR3 was defined as the stretch from the second conserved V-encoded cysteine to the conserved J-encoded phenylalanine. Sequences without an unambiguous match to a single V gene segment were excluded from the earlier analysis of over 500 of the donors. In an earlier analysis of 587 of the donors, V segments were called functional above 56.7% productive rearrangements and were called segregating when the between-donor standard deviation exceeded 5%. A statistical classification framework was built to diagnose cytomegalovirus status from the catalog of TCR beta chain sequences. In a later analysis, V and J genes were assigned by comparing TCR nucleotide sequences against IMGT/GENE-DB human TR gene sequences. In a later analysis, CDR3 sequences and most-parsimonious VDJ recombination scenarios were assigned using the TCRdist pipeline. In a later analysis, every TCR beta chain was defined by the combination of its CDR3 amino acid sequence and its V-gene family, and reads without a unique V-gene family were dropped. A later analysis removed 592 highly shared, low-generation-probability nucleotide sequences to deal with suspected cross-contamination and a sequencing artifact. In a later analysis, a clonal expansion index was calculated for each public chain from normalized within-repertoire ranks of inferred template counts. In a later analysis, generation probabilities were computed with a VDJ recombination model fitted to out-of-frame rearrangements, and the resulting probabilities were checked against IGoR. In a later analysis, TCR-TCR, TCR-HLA and TCR-CMV co-occurrence was scored with hypergeometric tests, and a repertoire-size bias correction was applied to TCR pairs. A later analysis estimated false discovery rates by permuting HLA or CMV assignments 20 times. A later analysis grouped co-occurring TCRs with DBSCAN, adding TCRdist sequence similarity when clustering within HLA-allele-positive subsets. For co-occurrence clustering, repertoires with fewer than 30,000 or more than 120,000 public chains were excluded, along with roughly five repertoires with anomalous nucleotide sharing. TCRdb mirrors the immuneACCESS table, restricted to in-frame sequences. Some clones are absent from its copies; in checked studies, under half trace to an unresolved V gene, and the reason for the others is unknown. The V and J calls and clone size come from that table; D and trimming were worked out from the DNA. Here the sample has fewer than 200,000 clones; around 75% occur a single time. Around 2.4% of the sample is in the top ten clones.

Results the study describes overall, beyond this receptor: According to a later analysis, parvovirus B19, influenza, CMV and Epstein-Barr virus appeared linked to several top co-occurrence clusters. It was suggested by the authors that the approach could potentially be generalized to other disease states and immunological phenotypes. Across donors, most TCR sequences were observed very rarely, whereas some public TCRs were present in many individuals. At a false discovery rate of 0.05, a later analysis linked under 20,000 TCR beta sequences to specific HLA alleles. In an earlier analysis of a few hundred of the donors, most TCR beta V segments were observed in productive rearrangements about 87% or about 30% of the time, broadly matching IMGT annotations. Only TCR beta chains were sequenced in this cohort, and the absence of alpha or paired-chain data limited detectable features. Cytomegalovirus status was reported to be diagnosed by the classifier with high specificity and sensitivity in both the original and validation cohorts. Linkage disequilibrium might explain the correlated functional status among segregating V segments, but an unknown experimental factor could not be excluded. In a later analysis, HLA-associated TCR beta chains showed more clonal expansion and lower generation probabilities than non-associated chains that were equally common. The study gave a list of roughly 150 TCR beta chains associated with cytomegalovirus. A further reported finding was that TCR beta sequences accurately predicted the HLA-A and HLA-B alleles for most subjects in the first cohort. Immune exposure information for the cohort was limited to CMV serostatus. A group of highly shared sequence variants was considered likely to be a technical artifact of the sequencing pipeline. A later genetic analysis reported fewer N-insertions in productive TCRs among donors in an Asian-associated ancestry cluster than the roughly 650-donor mean. A few of the identified cytomegalovirus-associated TCR beta chains were confirmed in vitro to be specific for cytomegalovirus antigens. The earlier analysis of 587 of the donors excluded approximately 15 rarely observed V segments, including chromosome 9 orphons, because counts were too low. Assigning TCR associations to individual alleles was difficult when HLA alleles, especially DR and DQ, strongly co-occurred. Because HLA typing was missing for some donors at each locus, association tests included only the typed subset. The presence/absence analyses assumed that sequencing depth was roughly uniform across donors, and that assumption may not be true. Some IMGT-functional V segments, including TRBV6-2 and TRBV6-3, could not be told apart with the 87-base-pair reads, so those segments were excluded. According to a later analysis, most CMV-associated TCR beta chains appeared to be HLA-restricted, and the HLA associations seemed to be driven largely by CMV exposure. According to a later analysis, TCR association rates differed among HLA loci, with DRB1 alleles showing the most associated TCRs and HLA-C alleles showing the fewest. An association between a missense DCLRE1C variant and V-gene and J-gene trimming of TCR beta chains was found in a later genetic analysis and replicated in an independent cohort.

This sequence originates from a female donor in good health and CMV-seronegative. The receptor chain draws on TRBV9 and TRBJ2-3; 13 bases in the junction line up with TRBD2. The sequenced sample consisted of PBMCs. The DNA sequence is as follows: TGTGCCAGCAGCGTAGGGGGACTAGCGGGGTCTGATACGCAGTATTTT. Its protein reads: CASSVGGLAGSDTQYF.